This TCR beta chain was documented in a study of shared clonotypes between healthy human individuals. Background on the study: Each donor contributed plates that comprised three CD4 naive, three CD4 memory, two CD8 naive and one CD8 memory. Notes on the study in general: Since donors were few, the genetic and exposure-history diversity represented was limited.

Naive CD8 cells lacked CD45RO, underwent positive selection for CCR7 and left out terminally differentiated effector memory CD45RA+ cells. Germline V gene data show CDR1 as WSHSY and CDR2 as SAAADI. The V end lost 7 bases, the J end lost 2 bases, and 18 bases lay between the germline ends. The CDR3 totals 15 residues. As for this clone: Its antigen is still unknown.

Sequenced by immunoSEQ multiplex PCR; TCRdb stores in-frame clones only, minus some. Seen here are some 2 million clones, approximately 95% observed once, and the top ten hold about 1.1%. The sequencing input was naive CD8+ T cells sorted from blood. The receptor comes from a man younger than 35 in good health. The chain carries TRBV10-2 and TRBJ2-7; the D gene is possibly TRBD1 (6 bases). CDR3 nucleotides: TGCGCCAGCACTCCCGGGACACAGGGCGCCTACGAGCAGTACTTC. Amino acids: CASTPGTQGAYEQYF.